These 27 T cell receptor beta chains came from one sample sequenced in a study of blood T cell repertoires in COVID-19. The method was immunoSEQ multiplex PCR; TCRdb's version includes in-frame clones alone and lacks a portion of them. The table has 90,000 to 120,000 clones, 70% to 90% seen once. The sequencing sample was made of peripheral blood. These receptors were taken from a man between 35 and 55 years old with active or convalescent COVID-19.

The chain combines TRBV4-3 with TRBJ1-5; D is ambiguous. This CDR3 contains 16 residues. Germline CDR1 LGHNA, CDR2 YSLEER. The V end was cut by 0 bases, the J end by 0 bases, with 9 bases between. CDR3 coding DNA: TGCGCCAGCAGCCAAGATAGGAGGGTTAGCAATCAGCCCCAGCATTTT. This gives the protein CASSQDRRVSNQPQHF.

The chain links TRBV7-2 to TRBJ2-7, with TRBD1 matching 7 bases. The CDR3 extends over 14 amino acids. The V segment lost 3 bases and the J segment 3 bases; nucleotides outside the gene matches: 5. Germline CDR1 and CDR2: SGHTA and FQGNSA. As DNA, the CDR3 is TGTGCCAGCAGCTTCCTTGGACAGGTCTACGAGCAGTACTTC. Translating gives CASSFLGQVYEQYF.

The chain is built from TRBV7-3 and TRBJ2-3; 10 positions match TRBD1. The CDR3 is 19 amino acids. CDR1 is SGHTA, CDR2 FQGTGA, per germline. V lost 3 bases, J lost 4 bases, and 16 bases stayed unmatched. The CDR3: CASSFQKLRDRGTADTQYF. The CDR3 DNA follows: TGTGCCAGCAGCTTCCAAAAACTCCGGGACAGGGGAACGGCAGATACGCAGTATTTT.

The chain uses TRBV5-5 and TRBJ1-5; D is possibly TRBD1 (5 bases). CDR3 length: 15 amino acids. CDR1 is SGHKS, CDR2 YYEKEE, per germline (reference sequence). Trimming took off 2 bases at V and 4 bases at J, with 13 bases between the two ends. CDR3 loop: CASSFRQGLNQPQHF. For the CDR3, the DNA is TGTGCCAGCAGCTTTAGGCAGGGCTTAAATCAGCCCCAGCATTTT. The entire variable domain, with the rest obtained from reference TRBV5-5 and TRBJ1-5, is as follows: DAGVTQSPTHLIKTRGQQVTLRCSPISGHKSVSWYQQVLGQGPQFIFQYYEKEERGRGNFPDRFSARQFPNYSSELNVNALLLGDSALYLCASSFRQGLNQPQHFGDGTRLSIL.

The chain is built from TRBV28 and TRBJ1-2; 9 nucleotides line up with TRBD1. J gave up 2 bases and V 6 bases, and 4 bases lay outside the gene matches. Germline V gene sequence: CDR1 MDHEN, CDR2 SYDVKM. This CDR3 is 14 amino acids long. The CDR3 DNA follows: TGTGCCAGCAGATCCGGACAGGGGAACTATGGCTACACCTTC. Amino acid sequence: CASRSGQGNYGYTF.

The CDR3 loop is CASSLAAGGGLNEQFF. CDR3 sequence (DNA): TGTGCCAGCAGCTTAGCCGCGGGAGGCGGGCTCAATGAGCAGTTCTTC. This chain joins TRBV7-8 and TRBJ2-1, with TRBD2 matching 8 bases. V lost 0 bases to trimming and J lost 6 bases; unmatched junction nucleotides: 7. Germline-derived CDR1 and CDR2 are SGHVS and FQNEAQ. This CDR3 region has 16 residues.

DNA for the CDR3: TGCGCCAGCAGTGTGTGGACTAGCGGGACTTTCCCCTACGAGCAGTACTTC. Protein: CASSVWTSGTFPYEQYF. The gene calls are TRBV10-2 and TRBJ2-7, with TRBD2 matching over 12 bases. CDR3 length: 17 amino acids. The V gene's germline CDR1 is WSHSY and CDR2 SAAADI. J was trimmed by 2 bases and V by 4 bases; bases with no gene match: 9.

This sequence joins TRBV9 and TRBJ1-2; D is perhaps TRBD1 (5 bases). This CDR3 spans 15 amino acids. CDR1 is SGDLS, CDR2 YYNGEE, per germline. Trimming removed 4 bases from V and 5 bases from J, with 18 bases in between. The CDR3 sequence: CASSPSQGMSYGYTF. In nucleotides, the CDR3 is TGTGCCAGCAGCCCTAGTCAGGGTATGTCGTATGGCTACACCTTC.

The J gene is TRBJ2-7, the V gene TRBV7-9; D remains ambiguous. The germline V gene encodes CDR1 SEHNR and CDR2 FQNEAQ (reference sequence). The V end was cut by 1 base, the J end by 1 base, with 14 bases between. This CDR3 comprises 16 residues. The CDR3 reads CASSLGWSDGSYEQYF. Here the CDR3 DNA reads TGTGCCAGCAGCTTAGGGTGGAGCGACGGGTCCTACGAGCAGTACTTC.

The chain carries TRBV3-1 (or the pseudogene TRBV3-2) and TRBJ1-2, with a weak D call TRBD1 (6 bases). Between the trimmed V and J ends, which lost 2 bases and 4 bases, there was a span of 11 bases. This CDR3 has 14 residues. Germline CDR1 LGHDT, CDR2 YNNKEL (reference sequence). This chain's CDR3 is CASSQKGVGYGYTF. The CDR3 bases are TGTGCCAGCAGCCAAAAGGGGGTTGGCTATGGCTACACCTTC.

This chain connects TRBV24-1 to TRBJ1-5; the D gene is possibly TRBD1 (5 bases). The V and J ends lost 3 bases and 4 bases respectively, with 9 bases between them. The CDR3 consists of 14 residues. Per germline, CDR1 KGHDR and CDR2 SFDVKD. DNA of the CDR3: TGTGCCACCAGTGATGGCAGGGCGAATCAGCCCCAGCATTTT. It translates to CATSDGRANQPQHF.

The V gene is TRBV7-2, the J gene TRBJ1-5; 10 bases align to TRBD1. Unmatched junction bases numbered 8, after V lost 4 bases and J lost 11 bases. In germline, CDR1 is SGHTA, CDR2 FQGNSA. There are 14 residues in the CDR3. CDR3 sequence: CASSSTDRGLSQHF. The DNA of the CDR3 is TGTGCCAGCAGCTCGACCGACAGGGGGCTGTCCCAGCATTTT.

CDR3 amino acids: CASTFRGGGYGYTF. CDR3 DNA: TGTGCCAGCACCTTCCGAGGCGGGGGCTATGGCTACACCTTC. This rearrangement joins TRBV27 to TRBJ1-2; the D gene is possibly TRBD1 (5 bases). Trimming took 7 bases from V and 4 from J, leaving 16 bases between them. CDR1 MNHEY and CDR2 SMNVEV come from the germline V gene (reference sequence). CDR3 size: 14 residues.

The chain couples TRBV27 to TRBJ2-2; D remains ambiguous. Looked up from germline, CDR1 is MNHEY and CDR2 is SMNVEV (reference sequence). With 1 base removed from V and 1 base from J, the gap between germline ends came to 7 bases. The CDR3 spans 15 residues. The DNA for the CDR3 is TGTGCCAGCAGTTTATTATCCCGGAACACCGGGGAGCTGTTTTTT. It yields the protein CASSLLSRNTGELFF.

The J gene is TRBJ1-1, the V gene TRBV7-2; the D is unclear. The CDR3 totals 15 residues. V dropped 4 bases and J dropped 4 bases, with 16 bases sitting between them. Germline V CDR1 and CDR2: SGHTA, FQGNSA. The CDR3, as DNA: TGTGCCAGCAGCTCTTCTGGGCCCCAACCCACTGAAGCTTTCTTT. This sequence encodes CASSSSGPQPTEAFF. Full variable domain (missing parts from reference TRBV7-2 and TRBJ1-1): GAGVSQSPSNKVTEKGKDVELRCDPISGHTALYWYRQSLGQGLEFLIYFQGNSAPDKSGLPSDRFSAERTGGSVSTLTIQRTQQEDSAVYLCASSSSGPQPTEAFFGQGTRLTVV.

The genes are TRBV2 and TRBJ1-1, with D unresolved. The CDR3 extends over 14 amino acids. Germline V gene sequence: CDR1 SNHLY, CDR2 FYNNEI. The V end was cut by 4 bases, the J end by 1 base, with 10 bases between. CDR3 sequence reads: CASSGGSGNTEAFF. CDR3 nucleotide sequence: TGTGCCAGCAGTGGAGGGAGTGGGAACACTGAAGCTTTCTTT.

This rearrangement joins TRBV28 to TRBJ1-1, with 11 bases matching TRBD1. V trimming: 5 bases; J trimming: 4 bases; junction bases outside the gene matches: 6. CDR1 is MDHEN, CDR2 SYDVKM, per germline. The CDR3 contains 15 residues. For the CDR3, the DNA is TGTGCCAGCAGTACAACCGGGACAGGGGGCACTGAAGCTTTCTTT. Amino acids: CASSTTGTGGTEAFF.

The chain recombines TRBV4-3 with TRBJ2-3; D is possibly TRBD2 (7 bases). V gave up 0 bases and J gave up 2 bases, with 18 bases separating them. The CDR3 runs to 18 residues. Germline CDR1 and CDR2: LGHNA and YSLEER. The CDR3 DNA is TGCGCCAGCAGCCAAGATCTAGGGGGGGAGGGGCCCACAGATACGCAGTATTTT. Translation gives CASSQDLGGEGPTDTQYF.

The CDR3 DNA follows: TGTGCCAGCAGTCGGACAGGGAATGGCTACACCTTC. Its translation: CASSRTGNGYTF. This rearrangement joins TRBV6-5 to TRBJ1-2; TRBD1 aligns across 8 bases. CDR3 length equals 12 residues. The V and J ends lost 5 bases and 6 bases, in that order; junction bases with no gene match: 2. Germline loops: CDR1 MNHEY, CDR2 SVGAGI.

The gene calls are TRBV3-1 (or the pseudogene TRBV3-2) and TRBJ2-5; 8 nucleotides line up with TRBD1. The length of the CDR3 is 12 residues. Germline loops: CDR1 LGHDT, CDR2 YNNKEL (reference sequence). V lost 7 bases and J lost 6; bases outside the gene matches: 4. CDR3 amino acids: CASMDRVKTQYF. CDR3 sequence (DNA): TGTGCCAGCATGGACAGGGTAAAGACCCAGTACTTC.

The chain employs TRBV3-1 (or the pseudogene TRBV3-2) and TRBJ2-3; 10 bases are shared with TRBD1. The ends lost 1 base at V and 1 base at J; junction bases unmatched: 5. The CDR3 loop spans 17 amino acids. Germline V gene data show CDR1 as LGHDT and CDR2 as YNNKEL (reference sequence). The CDR3 is CASSQGQGAGGTDTQYF. CDR3 in DNA: TGTGCCAGCAGCCAAGGACAGGGGGCTGGAGGCACAGATACGCAGTATTTT.

This chain joins TRBV7-9 and TRBJ2-7, with 8 bases aligning to TRBD2. The germline V gene has CDR1 SEHNR and CDR2 FQNEAQ (reference sequence). The CDR3 loop spans 15 amino acids. J gave up 0 bases and V 5 bases, and 6 bases lay outside the gene matches. The CDR3 nucleotides are TGTGCCAGCAGCGCACCAGCGGGAGTCTCCTACGAGCAGTACTTC. Protein: CASSAPAGVSYEQYF.

This clone was counted once. This rearrangement joins TRBV28 to TRBJ1-6; 12 nucleotides line up with TRBD1. The J segment lost 8 bases and the V segment lost 8 bases, leaving 13 bases of the junction unmatched. The length of the CDR3 is 17 residues. The germline CDR1 and CDR2 sequences are MDHEN and SYDVKM. CDR3 nucleotide sequence: TGTGCCAGCCGAACGCCGGGACAGGGGGCCTCGTATTCACCCCTCCACTTT. It codes for CASRTPGQGASYSPLHF.

A note on this clone: The identical CDR3 is also encoded by other nucleotide sequences in the sample. This sequence joins TRBV5-1 and TRBJ2-3; D not certain. The germline V and J ends were trimmed by 0 bases and 0 bases, with 5 bases remaining between them. The CDR3 contains 14 residues. The germline gives CDR1 SGHRS, CDR2 YFSETQ. This CDR3 is CASSLGQSTDTQYF. The CDR3 DNA reads as TGCGCCAGCAGCTTGGGGCAGAGCACAGATACGCAGTATTTT.

This clone was counted a few times. This sequence joins TRBV3-1 (or the pseudogene TRBV3-2) and TRBJ2-7, with TRBD2 matching 7 bases. The CDR3 contains 14 residues. Germline CDR1 and CDR2: LGHDT and YNNKEL (reference sequence). With 1 base clipped from V and 7 bases from J, the junction kept 7 bases outside the gene matches. The CDR3 reads CASSQALVGGEQYF. The CDR3 DNA follows: TGTGCCAGCAGCCAAGCCCTCGTGGGGGGGGAGCAGTACTTC.

V usage is TRBV5-1 and J usage is TRBJ2-3, with TRBD2 identical over 9 bases. J gave up 4 bases and V 1 base, and 7 bases lay outside the gene matches. This CDR3 has 16 residues. Per the germline V gene, CDR1 is SGHRS and CDR2 is YFSETQ. The CDR3 sequence: CASSLIDSGGADTQYF. The DNA of the CDR3 is TGCGCCAGCAGCTTGATAGATAGCGGGGGAGCAGATACGCAGTATTTT.

This chain uses TRBV4-1 with TRBJ1-3; TRBD1 is a possible D gene (6 bases). Germline CDR1 and CDR2: MGHRA and YSYEKL. CDR3 size: 16 residues. Trimming took 0 bases from V and 5 from J, leaving 14 bases between them. The CDR3 coding sequence is TGCGCCAGCAGCCAAGATATCGGACAGAACAGAAACACCATATATTTT. This sequence encodes CASSQDIGQNRNTIYF.